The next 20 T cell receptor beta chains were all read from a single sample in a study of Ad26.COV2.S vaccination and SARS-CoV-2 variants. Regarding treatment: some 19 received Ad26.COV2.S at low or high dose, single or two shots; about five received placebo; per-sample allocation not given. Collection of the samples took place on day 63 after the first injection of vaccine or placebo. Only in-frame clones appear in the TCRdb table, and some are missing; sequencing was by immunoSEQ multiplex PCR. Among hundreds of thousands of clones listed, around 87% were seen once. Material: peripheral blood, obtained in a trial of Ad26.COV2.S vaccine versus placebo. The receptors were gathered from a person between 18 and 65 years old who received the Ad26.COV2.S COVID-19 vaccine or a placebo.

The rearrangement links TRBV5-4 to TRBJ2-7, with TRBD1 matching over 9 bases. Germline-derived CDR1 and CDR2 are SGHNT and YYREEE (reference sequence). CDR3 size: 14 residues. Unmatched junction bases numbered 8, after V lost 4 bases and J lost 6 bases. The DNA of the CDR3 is TGTGCCAGCAGCCCCGCCGGGACAGGGCTCGAGCAGTACTTC. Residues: CASSPAGTGLEQYF.

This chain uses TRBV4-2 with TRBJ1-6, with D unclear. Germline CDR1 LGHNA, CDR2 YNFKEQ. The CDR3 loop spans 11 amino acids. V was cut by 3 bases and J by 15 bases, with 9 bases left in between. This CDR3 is CASSHDGNLHF. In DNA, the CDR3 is TGTGCCAGCAGCCATGACGGAAACCTCCACTTT.

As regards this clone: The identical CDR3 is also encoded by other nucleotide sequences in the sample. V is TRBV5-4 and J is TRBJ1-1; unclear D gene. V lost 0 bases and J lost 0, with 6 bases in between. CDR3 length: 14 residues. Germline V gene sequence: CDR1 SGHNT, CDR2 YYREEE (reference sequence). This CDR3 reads CASSLVGMNTEAFF. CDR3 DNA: TGTGCCAGCAGCTTGGTGGGGATGAACACTGAAGCTTTCTTT.

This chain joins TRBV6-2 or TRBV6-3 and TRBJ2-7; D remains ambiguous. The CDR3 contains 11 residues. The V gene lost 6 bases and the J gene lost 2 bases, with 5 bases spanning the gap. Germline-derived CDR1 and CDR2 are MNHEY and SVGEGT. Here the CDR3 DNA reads TGTGCCAGCAGCATCGCCTACGAGCAGTACTTC. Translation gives CASSIAYEQYF.

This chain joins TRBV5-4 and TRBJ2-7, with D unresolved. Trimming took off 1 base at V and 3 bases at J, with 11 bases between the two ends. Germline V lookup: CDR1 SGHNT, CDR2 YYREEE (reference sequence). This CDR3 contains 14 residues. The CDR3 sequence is CASSLSGILYEQYF. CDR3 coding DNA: TGTGCCAGCAGCTTGTCTGGGATCCTCTACGAGCAGTACTTC.

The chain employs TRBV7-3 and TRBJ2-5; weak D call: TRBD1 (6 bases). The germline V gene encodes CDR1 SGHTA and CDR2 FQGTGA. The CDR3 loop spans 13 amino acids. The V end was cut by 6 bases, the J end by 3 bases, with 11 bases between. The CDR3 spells CASSTQGEETQYF. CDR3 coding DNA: TGTGCCAGCAGTACACAGGGAGAAGAGACCCAGTACTTC.

The CDR3 nucleotides are TGTGCCAGCTCACCGCCGGGCGAGGGTTACGAGCAGTACTTC. Its translation: CASSPPGEGYEQYF. This rearrangement joins TRBV18 to TRBJ2-7; D may be TRBD2 (5 bases). V lost 3 bases and J lost 4, with 13 bases in between. The CDR3 runs to 14 residues. Germline V gene lookup returns CDR1 KGHSH and CDR2 LQKENI.

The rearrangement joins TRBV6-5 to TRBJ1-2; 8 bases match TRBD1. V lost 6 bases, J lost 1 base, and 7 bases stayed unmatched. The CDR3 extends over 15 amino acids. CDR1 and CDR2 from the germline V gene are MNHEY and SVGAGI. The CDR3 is CASRPGQGYNYGYTF. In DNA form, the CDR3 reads TGTGCCAGCAGACCCGGACAGGGCTATAACTATGGCTACACCTTC.

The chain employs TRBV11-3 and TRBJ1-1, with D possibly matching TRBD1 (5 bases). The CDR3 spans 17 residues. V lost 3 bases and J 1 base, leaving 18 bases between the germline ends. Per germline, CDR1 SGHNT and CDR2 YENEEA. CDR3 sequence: CASSFGPYMGENTEAFF. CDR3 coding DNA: TGTGCCAGCAGCTTCGGGCCATATATGGGGGAGAACACTGAAGCTTTCTTT.

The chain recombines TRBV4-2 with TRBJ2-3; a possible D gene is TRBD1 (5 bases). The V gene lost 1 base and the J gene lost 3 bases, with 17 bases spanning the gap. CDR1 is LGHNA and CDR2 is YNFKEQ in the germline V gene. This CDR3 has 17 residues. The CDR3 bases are TGTGCCAGCAGCCAAGGACTGACAAGGGGTATGACAGATACGCAGTATTTT. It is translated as CASSQGLTRGMTDTQYF.

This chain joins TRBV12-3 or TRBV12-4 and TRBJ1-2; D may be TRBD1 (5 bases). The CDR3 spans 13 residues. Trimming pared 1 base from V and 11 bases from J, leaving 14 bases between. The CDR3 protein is CASSLEVRGWYTF. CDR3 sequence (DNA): TGTGCCAGCAGTTTAGAGGTGCGGGGCTGGTACACCTTC.

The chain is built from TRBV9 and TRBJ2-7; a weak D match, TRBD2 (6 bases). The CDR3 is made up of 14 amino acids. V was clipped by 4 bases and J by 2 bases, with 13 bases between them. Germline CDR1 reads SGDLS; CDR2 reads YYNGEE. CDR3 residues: CASSPFGGAYEQYF. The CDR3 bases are TGTGCCAGCAGCCCCTTTGGCGGGGCCTACGAGCAGTACTTC.

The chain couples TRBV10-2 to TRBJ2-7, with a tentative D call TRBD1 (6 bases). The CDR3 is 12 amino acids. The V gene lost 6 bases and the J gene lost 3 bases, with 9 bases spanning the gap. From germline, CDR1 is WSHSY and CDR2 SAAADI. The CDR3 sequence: CASRGQHYEQYF. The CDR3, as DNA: TGCGCCAGCAGAGGACAGCACTACGAGCAGTACTTC.

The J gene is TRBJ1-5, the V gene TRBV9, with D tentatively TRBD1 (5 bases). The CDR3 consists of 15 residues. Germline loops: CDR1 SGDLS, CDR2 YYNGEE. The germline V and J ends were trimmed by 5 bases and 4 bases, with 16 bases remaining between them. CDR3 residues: CASSQGVTGNQPQHF. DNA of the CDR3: TGTGCCAGCAGTCAAGGGGTCACGGGGAATCAGCCCCAGCATTTT.

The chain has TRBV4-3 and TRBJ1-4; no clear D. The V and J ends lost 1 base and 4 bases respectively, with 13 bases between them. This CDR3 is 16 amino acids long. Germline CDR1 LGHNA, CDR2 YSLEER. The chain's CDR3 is CASSQVFQLINEKLFF. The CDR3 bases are TGCGCCAGCAGCCAAGTCTTCCAGCTGATTAATGAAAAACTGTTTTTT.

Here the CDR3 DNA reads TGTGCCAGCAGCTTAGGACAGGGGACTCAGCCCCAGCATTTT. This sequence encodes CASSLGQGTQPQHF. The rearrangement links TRBV7-2 to TRBJ1-5; 8 nucleotides match TRBD1. The CDR3 sequence is 14 residues long. Trimming removed 1 base from V and 6 bases from J; junction bases left unmatched: 2. The germline V gene encodes CDR1 SGHTA and CDR2 FQGNSA.

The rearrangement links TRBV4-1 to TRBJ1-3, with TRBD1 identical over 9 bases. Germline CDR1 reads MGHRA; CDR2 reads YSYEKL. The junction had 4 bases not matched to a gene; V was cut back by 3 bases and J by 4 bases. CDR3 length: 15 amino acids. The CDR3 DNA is TGCGCCAGCAGCCAGGGACAGGGCAAGGGAAACACCATATATTTT. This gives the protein CASSQGQGKGNTIYF.

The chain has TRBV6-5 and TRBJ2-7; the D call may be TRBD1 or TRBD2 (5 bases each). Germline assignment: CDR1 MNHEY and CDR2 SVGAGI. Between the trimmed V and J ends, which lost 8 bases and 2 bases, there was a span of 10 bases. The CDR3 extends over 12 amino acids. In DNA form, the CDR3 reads TGTGCCAGCGGGACGGAAACCTACGAGCAGTACTTC. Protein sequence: CASGTETYEQYF.

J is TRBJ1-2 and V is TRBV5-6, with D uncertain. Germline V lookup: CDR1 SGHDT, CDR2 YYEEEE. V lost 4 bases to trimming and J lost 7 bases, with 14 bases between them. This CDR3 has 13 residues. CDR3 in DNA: TGTGCCAGCAGCCCCTCCTCGATACGTGGCTACACCTTC. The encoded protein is CASSPSSIRGYTF.

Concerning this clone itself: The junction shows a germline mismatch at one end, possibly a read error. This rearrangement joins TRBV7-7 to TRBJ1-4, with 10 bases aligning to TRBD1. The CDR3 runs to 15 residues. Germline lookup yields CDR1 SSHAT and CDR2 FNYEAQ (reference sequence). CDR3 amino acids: CASSLGTGENEKLFF. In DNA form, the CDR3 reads TGTGCTAGCAGCTTAGGGACAGGGGAAAATGAAAAACTGTTTTTT.